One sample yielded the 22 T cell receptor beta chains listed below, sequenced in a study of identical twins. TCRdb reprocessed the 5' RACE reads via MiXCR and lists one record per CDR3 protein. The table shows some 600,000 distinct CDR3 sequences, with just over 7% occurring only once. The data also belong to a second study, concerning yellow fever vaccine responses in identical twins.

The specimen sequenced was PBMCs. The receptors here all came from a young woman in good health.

This chain's CDR3 is CASSPLSGVVRSTQYF. CDR3 coding DNA: TGTGCCAGCAGCCCCCTATCGGGGGTTGTTCGATCTACGCAGTATTTT. V is TRBV2 and J is TRBJ2-3, with D maybe TRBD2 (6 bases). V shed 6 bases and J shed 8 bases, with 24 bases lying between them. The CDR3 runs to 16 residues. Germline V gives CDR1 SNHLY, CDR2 FYNNEI.

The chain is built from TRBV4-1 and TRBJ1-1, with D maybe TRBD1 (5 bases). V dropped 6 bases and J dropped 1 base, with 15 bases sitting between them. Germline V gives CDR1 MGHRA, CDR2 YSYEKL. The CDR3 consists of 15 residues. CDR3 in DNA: TGCGCCAGCAGTCAAAGGGACGGATCGAACACTGAAGCTTTCTTT. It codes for CASSQRDGSNTEAFF.

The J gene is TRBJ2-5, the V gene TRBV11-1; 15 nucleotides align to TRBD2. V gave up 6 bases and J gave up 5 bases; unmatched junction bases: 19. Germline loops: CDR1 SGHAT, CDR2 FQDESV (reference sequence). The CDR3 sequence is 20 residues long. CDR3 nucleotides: TGTGCCAGCAGACGAACGACAGGGACTAGCGGGGGGCATTCAGGCGAGACCCAGTACTTC. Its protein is CASRRTTGTSGGHSGETQYF.

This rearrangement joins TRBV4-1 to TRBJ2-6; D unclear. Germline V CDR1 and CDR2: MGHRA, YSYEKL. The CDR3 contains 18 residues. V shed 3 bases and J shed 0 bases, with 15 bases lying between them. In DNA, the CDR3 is TGCGCCAGCAGCCAGGAGACACTTCAGAGCTCTGGGGCCAACGTCCTGACTTTC. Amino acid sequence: CASSQETLQSSGANVLTF.

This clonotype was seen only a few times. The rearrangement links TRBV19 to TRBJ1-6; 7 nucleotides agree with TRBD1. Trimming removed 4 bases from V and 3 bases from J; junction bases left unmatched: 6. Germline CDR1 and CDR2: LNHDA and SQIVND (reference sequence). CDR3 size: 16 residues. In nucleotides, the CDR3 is TGTGCCAGTAGTAGGGATGCAGGGGGCTATAATTCACCCCTCCACTTT. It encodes CASSRDAGGYNSPLHF.

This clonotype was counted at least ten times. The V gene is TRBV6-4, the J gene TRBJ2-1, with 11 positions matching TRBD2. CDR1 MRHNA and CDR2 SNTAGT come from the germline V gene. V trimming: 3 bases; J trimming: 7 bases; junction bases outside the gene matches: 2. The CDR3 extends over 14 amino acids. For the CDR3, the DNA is TGTGCCAGCAGTGAGACTAGCGGGGTAAATGAGCAGTTCTTC. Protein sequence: CASSETSGVNEQFF.

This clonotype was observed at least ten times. CDR3 sequence reads: CATSEAAGYTDTQYF. CDR3 nucleotide sequence: TGTGCCACCAGTGAAGCAGCGGGCTACACAGATACGCAGTATTTT. This chain uses TRBV24-1 with TRBJ2-3; weak D call: TRBD2 (6 bases). CDR3 length equals 15 residues. The V gene's germline CDR1 is KGHDR and CDR2 SFDVKD. V lost 4 bases, J lost 2 bases, and 12 bases lay in between.

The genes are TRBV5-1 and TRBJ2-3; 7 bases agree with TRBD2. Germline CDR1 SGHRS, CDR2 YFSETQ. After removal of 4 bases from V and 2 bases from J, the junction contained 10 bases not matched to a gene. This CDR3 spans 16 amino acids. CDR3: CASSPVSGTTTDTQYF. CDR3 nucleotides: TGCGCCAGCAGCCCCGTAAGCGGGACCACCACAGATACGCAGTATTTT.

This chain's CDR3 is CSVGQGPLSSYNEQFF. The CDR3 region has the DNA TGCAGCGTTGGACAGGGGCCCCTCTCCTCCTACAATGAGCAGTTCTTC. The rearrangement joins TRBV29-1 to TRBJ2-1, with 8 bases aligning to TRBD1. The V segment lost 4 bases and the J segment 0 bases; nucleotides outside the gene matches: 8. The germline V gene has CDR1 SQVTM and CDR2 ANQGSEA. The CDR3 runs 16 residues.

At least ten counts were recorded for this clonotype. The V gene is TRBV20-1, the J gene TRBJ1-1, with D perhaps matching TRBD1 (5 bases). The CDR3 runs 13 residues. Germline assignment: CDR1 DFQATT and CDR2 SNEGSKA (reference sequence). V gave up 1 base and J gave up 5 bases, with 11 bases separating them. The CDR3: CSARGTLVTEAFF. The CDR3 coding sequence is TGCAGTGCTAGAGGGACACTGGTTACTGAAGCTTTCTTT.

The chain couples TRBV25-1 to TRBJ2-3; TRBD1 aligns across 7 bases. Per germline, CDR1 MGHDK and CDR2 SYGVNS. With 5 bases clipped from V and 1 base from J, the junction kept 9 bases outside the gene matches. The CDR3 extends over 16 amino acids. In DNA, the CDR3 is TGTGCCAGCAGTAGCTTTTACGGGACAGGCACAGATACGCAGTATTTT. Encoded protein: CASSSFYGTGTDTQYF.

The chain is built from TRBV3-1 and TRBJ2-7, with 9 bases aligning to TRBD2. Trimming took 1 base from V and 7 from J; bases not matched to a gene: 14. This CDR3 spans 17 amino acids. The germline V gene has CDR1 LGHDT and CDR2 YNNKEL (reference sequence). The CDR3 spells CASSQGKGLAGRGEQYF. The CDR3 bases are TGTGCCAGCAGCCAAGGGAAGGGGCTAGCGGGACGGGGGGAGCAGTACTTC.

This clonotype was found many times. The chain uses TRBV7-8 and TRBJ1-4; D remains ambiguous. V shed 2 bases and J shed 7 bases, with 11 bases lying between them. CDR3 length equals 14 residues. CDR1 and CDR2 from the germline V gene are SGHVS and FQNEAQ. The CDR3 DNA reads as TGTGCCAGCAGCTTACCGGGGTTGGGTGAAAAACTGTTTTTT. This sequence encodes CASSLPGLGEKLFF. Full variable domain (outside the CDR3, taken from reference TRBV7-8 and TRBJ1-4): GAGVSQSPRYKVAKRGQDVALRCDPISGHVSLFWYQQALGQGPEFLTYFQNEAQLDKSGLPSDRFFAERPEGSVSTLKIQRTQQEDSAVYLCASSLPGLGEKLFFGSGTQLSVL.

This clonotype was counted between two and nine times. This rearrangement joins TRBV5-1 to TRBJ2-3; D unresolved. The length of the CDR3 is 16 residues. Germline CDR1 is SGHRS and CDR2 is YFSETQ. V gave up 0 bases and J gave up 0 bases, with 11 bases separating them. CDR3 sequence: CASSLGRHTSTDTQYF. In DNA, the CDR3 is TGCGCCAGCAGCTTGGGCAGGCATACAAGCACAGATACGCAGTATTTT.

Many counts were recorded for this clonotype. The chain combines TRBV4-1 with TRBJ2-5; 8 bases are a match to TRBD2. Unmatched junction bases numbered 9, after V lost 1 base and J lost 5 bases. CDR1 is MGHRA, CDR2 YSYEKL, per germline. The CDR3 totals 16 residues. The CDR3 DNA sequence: TGCGCCAGCAGCCAAGGGAGTAGCGGGATGGGGGAGACCCAGTACTTC. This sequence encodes CASSQGSSGMGETQYF.

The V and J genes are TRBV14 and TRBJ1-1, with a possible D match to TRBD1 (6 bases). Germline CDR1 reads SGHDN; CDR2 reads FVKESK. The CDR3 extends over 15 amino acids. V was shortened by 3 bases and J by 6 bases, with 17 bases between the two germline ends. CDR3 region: CASSHGVPGVAEAFF. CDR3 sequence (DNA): TGTGCCAGCAGCCATGGGGTCCCAGGGGTCGCTGAAGCTTTCTTT.

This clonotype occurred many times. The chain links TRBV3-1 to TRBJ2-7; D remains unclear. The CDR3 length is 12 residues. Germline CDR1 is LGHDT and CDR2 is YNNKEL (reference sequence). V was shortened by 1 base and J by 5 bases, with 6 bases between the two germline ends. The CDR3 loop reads CASSQGFDEQYF. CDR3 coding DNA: TGTGCCAGCAGCCAAGGTTTTGACGAGCAGTACTTC.

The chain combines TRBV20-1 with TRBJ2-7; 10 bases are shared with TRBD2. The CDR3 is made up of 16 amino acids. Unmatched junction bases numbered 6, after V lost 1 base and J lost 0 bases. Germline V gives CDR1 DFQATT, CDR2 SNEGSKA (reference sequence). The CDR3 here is CSARVLSGRASYEQYF. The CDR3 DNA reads TGCAGTGCTAGAGTGCTAAGCGGGAGGGCCTCCTACGAGCAGTACTTC.

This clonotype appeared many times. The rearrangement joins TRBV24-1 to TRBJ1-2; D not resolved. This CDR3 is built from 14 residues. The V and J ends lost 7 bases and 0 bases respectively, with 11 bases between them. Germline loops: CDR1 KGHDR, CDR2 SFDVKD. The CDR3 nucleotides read TGTGCCACCAGCGAGAAGGAAGCTAACTATGGCTACACCTTC. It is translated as CATSEKEANYGYTF.

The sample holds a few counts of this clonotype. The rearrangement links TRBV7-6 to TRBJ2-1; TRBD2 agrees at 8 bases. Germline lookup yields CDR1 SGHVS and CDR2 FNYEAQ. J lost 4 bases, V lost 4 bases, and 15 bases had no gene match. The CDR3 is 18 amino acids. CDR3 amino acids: CASSSTPPGRGEYNEQFF. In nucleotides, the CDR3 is TGTGCCAGCAGCTCGACACCCCCGGGGCGGGGGGAGTACAATGAGCAGTTCTTC.

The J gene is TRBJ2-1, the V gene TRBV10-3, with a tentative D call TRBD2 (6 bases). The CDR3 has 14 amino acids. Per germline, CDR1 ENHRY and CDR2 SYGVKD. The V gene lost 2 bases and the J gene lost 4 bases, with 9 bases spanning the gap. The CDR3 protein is CAISEGGVYNEQFF. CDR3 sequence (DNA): TGTGCCATCAGTGAGGGCGGGGTTTACAATGAGCAGTTCTTC.

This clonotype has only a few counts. The CDR3: CSVDLAGGPNEQFF. CDR3 bases: TGCAGCGTTGATTTAGCGGGGGGGCCTAATGAGCAGTTCTTC. The rearrangement uses TRBV29-1 and TRBJ2-1; TRBD2 aligns across 11 bases. Germline-derived CDR1 and CDR2 are SQVTM and ANQGSEA. The junction had 5 bases not matched to a gene; V was cut back by 3 bases and J by 7 bases. CDR3 length equals 14 residues.